What follows describes a single TCR beta chain. The target antigen is unknown. V was shortened by 7 bases and J by 9 bases, with 13 bases between the two germline ends. The CDR3 sequence is 11 residues long. CDR1 and CDR2 from the germline V gene are SQVTM and ANQGSEA. In TCRdb, the RT-PCR reads were re-called with MiXCR into one record per CDR3 protein. The sample consists of 500,000 to 600,000 distinct CDR3 sequences, around 8% of them appearing once. The source of the sample is a study of response to subunit inactivated influenza vaccine. Study-level findings and limits: Authors suggested seasonal influenza vaccinations each recruit few new T cells.

V is TRBV29-1 and J is TRBJ2-1; tentatively, D is TRBD1 or TRBD2 (5 bases each). This receptor was taken from a man between 50 and 75 years old who received an inactivated influenza vaccine. The sequences come from PBMCs from blood, collected approximately 25 months after vaccination. CDR3 nucleotides: TGCAGCGCTACACATGGGGGTGAGCAGTTCTTC. Its translation: CSATHGGEQFF.